This TCR beta chain originates from a study of immune evolution from preneoplasia to lung adenocarcinoma. Study-wide results and caveats: Later-stage lesions appeared to have more T cells, more diversity, less clonality.

Resections took place in Japan or China from the mid-2010s to the late 2010s. Nucleic acids came from premalignant or tumor cells enriched by macro-dissection. The data were produced by immunoSEQ multiplex PCR, yet TCRdb's version contains in-frame clones alone and is incomplete. The data hold 8,500 to 13,000 clones, with 75% to 85% observed a single time. This clone was picked up one time. Its antigen is not identified. From germline, CDR1 is SGDLS and CDR2 YYNGEE. V was shortened by 1 base and J by 1 base, with 11 bases between the two germline ends. This CDR3 region has 15 residues. This chain links TRBV9 with TRBJ1-1; a possible D gene is TRBD1 (5 bases). The source of this sequence is a person between 70 and 80 years old with lung adenocarcinoma. The specimen sequenced was FFPE minimally invasive lung adenocarcinoma tissue. CDR3 nucleotides: TGTGCCAGCAGCGTATCCGGGGCGCAGAACACTGAAGCTTTCTTT. It translates to CASSVSGAQNTEAFF.